This T cell receptor beta chain was recovered during a study of Ad26.COV2.S vaccination and SARS-CoV-2 variants (dated by TCRdb to the early 2020s). A note on the overall study: Vaccine-arm donors came from COV1001, a multicentre, randomized, double-blind, placebo-controlled phase I-IIa trial of Ad26.COV2.S in healthy adults. The specificity and breadth of SARS-CoV-2-reactive T cell receptors after Ad26.COV2.S vaccination were assessed by TCRbeta repertoire sequencing. Dosing of Ad26.COV2.S was intramuscular, at either 5x10^10 or 1x10^11 viral particles, delivered as one shot or as two shots spaced 56 days apart. A total of around 32 samples were included in the TCR-sequenced set, comprising approximately 20 Ad26.COV2.S vaccine recipients, 5 placebo recipients and 8 SARS-CoV-2 convalescent individuals. Investigators did not know the trial group allocation while performing experiments and assessing outcomes. Participants in the trial were split at random into five groups of five each, receiving low-dose or high-dose Ad26.COV2.S once or twice, or else placebo on both occasions. The full study reports these points: Vaccine and placebo recipients had similar non-spike TCR breadth, a finding consistent with the vaccine containing only spike. Substantial breadth of spike-specific CD8+ and CD4+ T cell responses was reported after vaccination. Comparing responses between vaccine doses or regimens was not something the study was powered to do. It was noted by the authors that total T cell responses may have been underestimated by the TCR breadth and depth analyses. Compared with placebo recipients, Ad26.COV2.S recipients showed higher spike-specific TCR breadth (P = 0.0014).

TCRbeta CDR3 regions were sequenced with the immunoSEQ Assay. After extraction, genomic DNA underwent amplification by bias-controlled multiplex PCR, followed by high-throughput sequencing. Turning to the authors' computational methods: To quantify the absolute abundance of each unique TCRbeta CDR3 region, sequences were collapsed and filtered. T cell fraction was estimated by normalizing TCRbeta template counts to usable DNA, with usable DNA measured through amplification of reference genes found in all nucleated cells. Repertoire TCRs were annotated as SARS-CoV-2-specific by exact matching of V gene, CDR3 amino acid sequence and J gene to a known reactive TCR set. The reference SARS-CoV-2 TCR set was derived from MIRA and filtered for enrichment in COVID-19-positive ImmuneCODE repertoires, a step that removed public or cross-reactive TCRs. Drawing on the MIRA antigens, annotated TCRs were analysed further at the level of specific ORF or position within ORF. Breadth was defined as annotated unique rearrangements over total unique productive rearrangements; depth was the summed frequency of those rearrangements. Two-sided Wilcoxon rank-sum tests were applied when comparing TCR breadth between groups. This immuneACCESS table, as held by TCRdb, lists in-frame sequences with V and J called but not all clones. Of the missing ones, under half trace to an unresolved V gene in checked studies; the others have no known cause. The D gene and trimming were derived from the DNA, and the V and J assignments and clone size from that table. The sample yields about 390,000 clones; roughly nine tenths were counted once. More than 3% of the sample comes from the top ten.

According to the study, the label for this sample's treatment or condition signals: roughly 20 received Ad26.COV2.S at low or high dose, single or two shots; roughly 5 received placebo; per-sample allocation not given. For vaccine and placebo recipients, repertoires were sequenced using samples collected on day 63 after the first injection. In Cohort 1b, more than 20 adults aged 18-55 years were enrolled at a single site in Boston, USA, between 29 July and 7 August 2020. Ad26.COV2.S was a replication-incompetent adenovirus type 26 vector expressing a prefusion-stabilized SARS-CoV-2 spike protein from the original Wuhan strain. V loses 6 bases of germline sequence and J loses 1 base, and the interval between the two ends is 12 bases. The CDR3 measures 13 amino acids from cysteine to phenylalanine. Left in the record is the CDR3 DNA by itself, 39 bases read in frame from the first base. According to the germline V gene (reference sequence), CDR1 reads GTSNPN and CDR2 reads SVGIG.

A remark on this clone: Its antigen is currently not known. No base-level quality is on record; no much larger clone is a single base apart.

The origin of this receptor is a person between 18 and 60 years old who received the Ad26.COV2.S COVID-19 vaccine or a placebo. The chain is assembled from TRBV30 and TRBJ1-1; the D region possibly corresponds to TRBD1 (5 bases align). The sample here was peripheral blood, taken in a trial of Ad26.COV2.S vaccine versus placebo. For the CDR3, the sequence is CACVRGGNTEAFF. The nucleotides are TGTGCCTGCGTTAGGGGTGGGAACACTGAAGCTTTCTTT. Joined to the reference TRBV30 and TRBJ1-1 proteins, this CDR3 gives the full variable domain: SQTIHQWPATLVQPVGSPLSLECTVEGTSNPNLYWYRQAAGRGLQLLFYSVGIGQISSEVPQNLSASRPQDRQFILSSKKLLLSDSGFYLCACVRGGNTEAFFGQGTRLTVV.